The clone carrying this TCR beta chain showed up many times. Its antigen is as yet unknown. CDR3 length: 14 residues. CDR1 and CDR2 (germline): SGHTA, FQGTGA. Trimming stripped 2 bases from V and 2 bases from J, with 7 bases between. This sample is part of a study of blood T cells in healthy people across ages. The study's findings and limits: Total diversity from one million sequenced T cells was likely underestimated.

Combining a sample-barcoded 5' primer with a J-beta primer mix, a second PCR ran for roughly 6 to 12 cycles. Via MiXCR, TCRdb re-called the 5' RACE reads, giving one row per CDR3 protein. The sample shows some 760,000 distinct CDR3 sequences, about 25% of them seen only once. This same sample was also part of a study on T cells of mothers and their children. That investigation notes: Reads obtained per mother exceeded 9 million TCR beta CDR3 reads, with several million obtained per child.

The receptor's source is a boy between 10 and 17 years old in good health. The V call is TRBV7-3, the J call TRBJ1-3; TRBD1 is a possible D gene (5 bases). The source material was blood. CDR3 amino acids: CASSLQGPGNTIYF. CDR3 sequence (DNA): TGTGCCAGCAGCTTACAGGGTCCTGGAAACACCATATATTTT.